This T cell receptor beta chain is drawn from a study of Graves' ophthalmopathy and Graves' hyperthyroidism. Findings of the study overall: As the model predicted ophthalmopathy progression, it achieved a sensitivity of just over 70% and a specificity of 72.22%.

Worth noting for this clonotype: The target antigen is unknown.

Germline CDR1 and CDR2: SGHTA and FQGNSA. V was cut by 1 base and J by 0 bases, with 11 bases left in between. The CDR3 spans 16 residues. Investigators amplified TCR beta CDR3 regions from RNA transcripts. HTBI primers were employed in first-round RT-PCR, then a second-round multiplex PCR followed. Using its own MiXCR run on the multiplex PCR reads, TCRdb lists one record per CDR3 protein. The table lists around 1,000,000 distinct CDR3 sequences, about 40% of them singletons, with around 10% in the top ten. The sample comprised peripheral blood or thyroid tissue (not recorded which). This receptor was obtained from an adult man with Graves' hyperthyroidism. V gene TRBV7-2 combines with J gene TRBJ2-3; perhaps TRBD1 as D (6 bases). CDR3 bases: TGTGCCAGCAGCTTAGTCACTAGGGGGAGCACAGATACGCAGTATTTT. This translates into CASSLVTRGSTDTQYF.